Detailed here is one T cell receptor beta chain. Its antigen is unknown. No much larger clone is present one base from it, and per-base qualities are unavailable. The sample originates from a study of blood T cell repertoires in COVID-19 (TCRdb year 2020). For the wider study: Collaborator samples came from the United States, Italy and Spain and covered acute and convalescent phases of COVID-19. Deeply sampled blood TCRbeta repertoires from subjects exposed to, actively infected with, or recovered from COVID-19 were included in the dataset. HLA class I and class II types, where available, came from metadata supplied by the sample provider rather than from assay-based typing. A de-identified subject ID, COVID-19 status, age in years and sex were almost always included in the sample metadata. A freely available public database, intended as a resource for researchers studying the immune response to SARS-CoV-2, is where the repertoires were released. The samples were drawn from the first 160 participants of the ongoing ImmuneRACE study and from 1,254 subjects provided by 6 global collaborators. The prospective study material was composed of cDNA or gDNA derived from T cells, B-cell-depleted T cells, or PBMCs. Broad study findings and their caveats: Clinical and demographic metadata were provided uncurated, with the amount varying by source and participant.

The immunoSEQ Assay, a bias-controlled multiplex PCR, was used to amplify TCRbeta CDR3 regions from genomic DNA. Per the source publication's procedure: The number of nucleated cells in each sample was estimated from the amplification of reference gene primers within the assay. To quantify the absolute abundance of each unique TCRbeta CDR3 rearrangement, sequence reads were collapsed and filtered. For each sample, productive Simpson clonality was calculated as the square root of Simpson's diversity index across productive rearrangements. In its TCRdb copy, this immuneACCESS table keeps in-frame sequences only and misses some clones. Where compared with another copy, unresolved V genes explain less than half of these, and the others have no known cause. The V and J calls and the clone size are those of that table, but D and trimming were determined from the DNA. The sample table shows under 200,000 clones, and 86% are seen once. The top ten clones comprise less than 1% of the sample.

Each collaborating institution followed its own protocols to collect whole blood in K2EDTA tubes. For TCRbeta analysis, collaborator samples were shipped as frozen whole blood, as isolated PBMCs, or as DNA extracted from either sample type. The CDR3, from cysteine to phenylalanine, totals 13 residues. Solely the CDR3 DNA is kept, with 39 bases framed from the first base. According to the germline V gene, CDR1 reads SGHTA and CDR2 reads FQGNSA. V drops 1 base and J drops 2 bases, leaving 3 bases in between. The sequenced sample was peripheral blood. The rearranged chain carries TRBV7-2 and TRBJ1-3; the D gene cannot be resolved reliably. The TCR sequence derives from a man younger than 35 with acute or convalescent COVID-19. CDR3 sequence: CASSLVTGNTIYF. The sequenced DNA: TGTGCCAGCAGCTTAGTTACTGGAAACACCATATATTTT.